This T cell receptor beta chain was recovered during a study of blood T cell repertoires in COVID-19. Background on the study: The origin of the acute and convalescent COVID-19 samples was the United States, Italy and Spain. In each case, the material was cDNA or gDNA derived from T cells, B-cell-depleted T cells, or PBMCs.

CDR3 length: 14 amino acids. V was pared by 6 bases and J by 6 bases, with 12 bases between. Germline assignment: CDR1 MDHEN and CDR2 SYDVKM. Original methodology: Reference gene primer amplification in the assay estimated nucleated cell counts. Sequencing used immunoSEQ multiplex PCR; TCRdb keeps in-frame clones, though not all of them. V and J calls plus clone size are reproduced from that table; the DNA served to infer D and trimming. The sample lists about 170,000 clones, around 89% seen once, with roughly 2% in the top ten. Sequenced input: peripheral blood. This sequence originates from a man aged 45 to 65 who had recovered from COVID-19. This sequence joins TRBV28 and TRBJ2-6; D is unresolved. The CDR3 sequence is CASSPRREANVLTF. CDR3 in DNA: TGTGCCAGCAGCCCCCGGAGAGAGGCCAACGTCCTGACTTTC. The complete variable domain, with remaining parts taken from reference TRBV28 and TRBJ2-6, reads DVKVTQSSRYLVKRTGEKVFLECVQDMDHENMFWYRQDPGLGLRLIYFSYDVKMKEKGDIPEGYSVSREKKERFSLILESASTNQTSMYLCASSPRREANVLTFGAGSRLTVL.